This passage covers 18 T cell receptor beta chains from one sample sequenced in a study of T cells in localized non-small cell lung cancer. Here immunoSEQ multiplex PCR was the method, and the copy in TCRdb shows in-frame clones only, minus some. Of roughly 35,000 clones in the sample, about 90% are singletons; the top ten hold approximately 2%. Sequenced here: peripheral blood, sampled before any cancer treatment. These receptors were collected from a female donor older than 55 with stage I lung adenocarcinoma.

The rearrangement joins TRBV9 to TRBJ2-2; the D is unclear. Trimming took off 0 bases at V and 8 bases at J, with 8 bases between the two ends. The CDR3 is 13 residues long. Per germline, CDR1 SGDLS and CDR2 YYNGEE. Here the CDR3 DNA reads TGTGCCAGCAGCGTAGGCCCGACTGGGGAGCTGTTTTTT. Its translation is CASSVGPTGELFF.

The chain links TRBV30 to TRBJ1-5, with D maybe TRBD1 (6 bases). Germline lookup yields CDR1 GTSNPN and CDR2 SVGIG (reference sequence). V was shortened by 2 bases and J by 5 bases, with 13 bases between the two germline ends. The CDR3 loop spans 14 amino acids. The CDR3 DNA reads TGTGCCTGGAGTTTCAAGGGGGGCCATCAGCCCCAGCATTTT. This encodes CAWSFKGGHQPQHF.

V is TRBV5-1 and J is TRBJ1-1; 12 nucleotides align to TRBD1. This CDR3 has 16 residues. V was pared by 2 bases and J by 1 base, with 3 bases of the junction left unmatched. In germline, CDR1 is SGHRS, CDR2 YFSETQ. The CDR3 loop reads CASSLGTGGGNTEAFF. The CDR3 region has the DNA TGCGCCAGCAGCTTAGGGACAGGGGGCGGGAACACTGAAGCTTTCTTT.

This chain uses TRBV29-1 with TRBJ1-3; unclear D gene. V was shortened by 4 bases and J by 4 bases, with 8 bases between the two germline ends. This CDR3 is built from 12 residues. The V gene's germline CDR1 is SQVTM and CDR2 ANQGSEA. CDR3 sequence reads: CSVVVWGNTIYF. Here the CDR3 DNA reads TGCAGCGTTGTGGTGTGGGGAAACACCATATATTTT.

The chain employs TRBV2 and TRBJ2-7; TRBD1 matches 8 bases. CDR1 SNHLY and CDR2 FYNNEI come from the germline V gene. The V gene end was trimmed by 5 bases and the J gene end by 2 bases; junction bases not matched to a gene: 5. CDR3 size: 14 residues. DNA of the CDR3: TGTGCCAGCAGTATAGACAGGGGCGCCTACGAGCAGTACTTC. Its protein product is CASSIDRGAYEQYF.

V usage is TRBV6-5 and J usage is TRBJ2-2, with D perhaps TRBD1 (6 bases). Germline V gene data show CDR1 as MNHEY and CDR2 as SVGAGI. Trimming removed 7 bases at V and 8 bases at J, with 17 bases between. The CDR3 extends over 14 amino acids. Written as DNA, the CDR3 is TGTGCCAGCAATAGGGACATCTCTGGGGGGGAGCTGTTTTTT. Translation gives CASNRDISGGELFF.

The CDR3: CASSAGGGRPQHF. The CDR3 bases are TGTGCCAGCAGCGCCGGAGGGGGGAGGCCCCAGCATTTT. V usage is TRBV11-3 and J usage is TRBJ1-5; tentative D call: TRBD1 (6 bases). Germline V gene sequence: CDR1 SGHNT, CDR2 YENEEA. Trimming left V 5 bases short and J 9 bases short, with 14 bases between. The CDR3 consists of 13 residues.

The V call is TRBV7-2, the J call TRBJ2-5, with D possibly being TRBD1 (5 bases). Germline V gene data show CDR1 as SGHTA and CDR2 as FQGNSA. The CDR3 is 16 amino acids. With 1 base removed from V and 0 bases from J, the gap between germline ends came to 12 bases. As DNA, the CDR3 is TGTGCCAGCAGCTTAGGACTTAGGGGCTACCAAGAGACCCAGTACTTC. Protein product: CASSLGLRGYQETQYF.

The chain couples TRBV6-6 to TRBJ1-4; no reliable D call. The CDR3 runs to 14 residues. V was pared by 2 bases and J by 4 bases, with 8 bases between. Germline values: CDR1 MNHNY, CDR2 SVGAGI (reference sequence). CDR3 DNA: TGTGCCAGCAGTTACCCGGGGTATAATGAAAAACTGTTTTTT. Its translation: CASSYPGYNEKLFF.

The rearrangement links TRBV10-3 to TRBJ1-1, with D hard to call. The V gene lost 0 bases and the J gene lost 6 bases, with 8 bases spanning the gap. The CDR3 extends over 13 amino acids. CDR1 is ENHRY, CDR2 SYGVKD, per germline. The DNA of the CDR3 is TGTGCCATCAGTGAGTCGGGCAGGCCTGAAGCTTTCTTT. It encodes CAISESGRPEAFF.

This sequence joins TRBV25-1 and TRBJ2-1, with D perhaps assigned TRBD1 or TRBD2 (5 bases each). V lost 8 bases, J lost 4 bases, and 12 bases lay in between. Germline lookup yields CDR1 MGHDK and CDR2 SYGVNS. CDR3 length equals 13 residues. The CDR3: CASSGTQYNEQFF. The CDR3, as DNA: TGTGCCAGCTCCGGGACGCAATACAATGAGCAGTTCTTC.

The genes are TRBV7-2 and TRBJ1-4; D not resolved. Per the germline V gene, CDR1 is SGHTA and CDR2 is FQGNSA. The CDR3 spans 17 residues. V was shortened by 5 bases and J by 7 bases, with 23 bases between the two germline ends. The CDR3 loop reads CASSLFPLDAEGEKLFF. The CDR3 DNA follows: TGTGCCAGCAGCCTGTTTCCTTTGGACGCCGAGGGTGAAAAACTGTTTTTT.

The V and J genes are TRBV9 and TRBJ1-1; D is perhaps TRBD1 (5 bases). The CDR3 runs to 14 residues. Looked up from germline, CDR1 is SGDLS and CDR2 is YYNGEE. The V and J ends lost 4 bases and 2 bases respectively, with 12 bases between them. This CDR3 reads CASSKQQGNTEAFF. CDR3 nucleotides: TGTGCCAGCAGCAAGCAGCAGGGCAACACTGAAGCTTTCTTT. The full variable domain, its missing parts supplied by reference TRBV9 and TRBJ1-1, is DSGVTQTPKHLITATGQRVTLRCSPRSGDLSVYWYQQSLDQGLQFLIQYYNGEERAKGNILERFSAQQFPDLHSELNLSSLELGDSALYFCASSKQQGNTEAFFGQGTRLTVV.

The chain is built from TRBV6-5 and TRBJ2-7; the D gene is possibly TRBD2 (5 bases). The CDR3 runs to 14 residues. V was clipped by 7 bases and J by 2 bases, with 15 bases between them. Germline CDR1 MNHEY, CDR2 SVGAGI. In DNA form, the CDR3 reads TGTGCCAGCACCAAGGCGGGCAGGCCCTACGAGCAGTACTTC. Translated: CASTKAGRPYEQYF.

The V and J genes are TRBV27 and TRBJ2-2; D is possibly TRBD2 (5 bases). The CDR3 loop spans 15 amino acids. The germline V gene encodes CDR1 MNHEY and CDR2 SMNVEV (reference sequence). Trimming pared 0 bases from V and 4 bases from J, leaving 9 bases between. In DNA, the CDR3 is TGTGCCAGCAGTTTATCTCGGGGTAGCACCGGGGAGCTGTTTTTT. Translation gives CASSLSRGSTGELFF.

The V and J genes are TRBV5-1 and TRBJ2-1; D may correspond to TRBD1 or TRBD2 (6 bases each). This CDR3 region has 14 residues. The germline V gene encodes CDR1 SGHRS and CDR2 YFSETQ. The germline V and J ends were trimmed by 5 bases and 5 bases, with 14 bases remaining between them. As DNA, the CDR3 is TGCGCCAGCAGGAGGGGGGACCAAGACAATGAGCAGTTCTTC. Its protein is CASRRGDQDNEQFF.

V gene TRBV11-2 combines with J gene TRBJ2-7, with D tentatively TRBD2 (6 bases). The V end lost 1 base, the J end lost 2 bases, and 15 bases lay between the germline ends. The CDR3 is made up of 16 amino acids. The germline gives CDR1 SGHAT, CDR2 FQNNGV. DNA for the CDR3: TGTGCCAGCAGCTTAGGTGGAGGGGCCTCCGCCTACGAGCAGTACTTC. It is translated as CASSLGGGASAYEQYF.

The rearrangement uses TRBV6-5 and TRBJ2-7; possible D gene TRBD1, 6 bases. Trimming left V 5 bases short and J 6 bases short, with 11 bases between. Germline V gene sequence: CDR1 MNHEY, CDR2 SVGAGI. The CDR3 covers 12 residues. This CDR3 is CASSKTGFEQYF. The DNA of the CDR3 is TGTGCCAGCAGTAAAACAGGGTTCGAGCAGTACTTC.